This record looks at one T cell receptor (beta chain) sequence and its context. The antigen remains undetermined. V was pared by 7 bases and J by 3 bases, with 8 bases of the junction left unmatched. Germline CDR1 and CDR2: SNHLY and FYNNEI. The CDR3 totals 15 residues. These data belong to a study of early T cells in non-severe SARS-CoV-2 infection. Study-level information: Sequencing input comprised bulk RNA from unsorted whole blood; chain pairing was not available. Study-level points and caveats: Missing private and CD4 specificities, VDJdb matching favored anti-spike CD8 responses.

Tagging with unique molecular identifiers was applied to individual cDNA molecules. Using its own MiXCR run on the 5' RACE reads, TCRdb lists one record per CDR3 protein. The sample holds fewer than 100,000 distinct CDR3 sequences, around 17% seen once. The chain employs TRBV2 and TRBJ2-1; 8 bases are shared with TRBD2. The sequenced sample was whole blood. The sequence came from an adult who was a healthcare worker with PCR-confirmed SARS-CoV-2 infection or an uninfected control (not recorded which). The CDR3 coding sequence is TGTGCCAGCACTGGTGTCGGGAGGGGCTACAATGAGCAGTTCTTC. Encoded protein: CASTGVGRGYNEQFF.